Listed here are 4 T cell receptor beta chains from one sample, sequenced in a study of blood T cells in healthy people across ages. Sample-barcoded 5' priming and a J-beta primer mix drove a second PCR of about 7 to 12 cycles. TCRdb ran MiXCR on the 5' RACE reads and lists one entry per CDR3 protein. Among 1.5 million to 2 million distinct CDR3 sequences, about 32% were seen once, and the ten largest hold roughly 10%. Material for sequencing was blood. Receptor source: a woman in her twenties or thirties in good health.

The chain recombines TRBV29-1 with TRBJ1-1, with TRBD1 matching 10 bases. Germline-derived CDR1 and CDR2 are SQVTM and ANQGSEA. The CDR3 loop spans 14 amino acids. The ends lost 7 bases at V and 3 bases at J; junction bases unmatched: 8. The CDR3 nucleotides are TGCAGCGGCGAACGGACAGGGGGGCACACTGAAGCTTTCTTT. Translation: CSGERTGGHTEAFF.

Remarks on this clonotype: Being one base from a much bigger clone, this may be a read error. The chain combines TRBV5-1 with TRBJ2-6; D may be TRBD1 or TRBD2 (5 bases each). The germline CDR1 and CDR2 sequences are SGHRS and YFSETQ. There are 15 residues in the CDR3. In DNA, the CDR3 is TGCGCCAGGGCAACAGGAGGCTCTGGGGCCAACATCCTGACTTTC. Protein: CARATGGSGANILTF.

With regard to this clonotype: The junction shows a germline mismatch at one end, possibly a read error. The chain has TRBV20-1 and TRBJ1-6; D call uncertain. The CDR3 runs to 14 residues. Per germline, CDR1 DFQATT and CDR2 SNEGSKA (reference sequence). Here the CDR3 reads CSAIHRREYSPLHF. For the CDR3, the DNA is TGCAGTGCTATACATAGGCGGGAATATTCGCCCCTCCACTTT.

This rearrangement joins TRBV2 to TRBJ2-7, with a weak D call TRBD1 (6 bases). The ends were cut back, 2 bases at V and 4 bases at J, with 12 bases in the middle. The length of the CDR3 is 14 residues. Germline V gene data show CDR1 as SNHLY and CDR2 as FYNNEI. This CDR3 is CASSENRDAYEQYF. In DNA form, the CDR3 reads TGTGCCAGCAGTGAAAACAGGGATGCGTACGAGCAGTACTTC.